This T cell receptor beta chain was profiled in a study of long-term antiretroviral therapy in people with HIV. The CDR3 runs to 12 residues. The germline V gene encodes CDR1 MNHEY and CDR2 SMNVEV (reference sequence). Trimming stripped 4 bases from V and 3 bases from J, with 7 bases between. Sequencing used immunoSEQ v3.0 at survey level. Measured with immunoSEQ multiplex PCR; TCRdb has only the in-frame clones, and not every one. The sample yields some 18,000 clones, 79% seen once. Specimen: unsorted PBMCs, collected at the start of antiretroviral therapy, before treatment. V is TRBV27 and J is TRBJ2-7; D gene ambiguous. The TCR sequence derives from a man between 18 and 29 years old with HIV. CDR3 nucleotide sequence: TGTGCCAGCAGTTCAAACCTCTACGAGCAGTACTTC. It specifies CASSSNLYEQYF.